The rows below give T cell receptor beta chains drawn from one sample of a study of T cell responses to AZD1222 COVID-19 vaccine. Using immunoSEQ multiplex PCR, the repertoire was profiled, and TCRdb retains in-frame clones only, with some absent. The sample yields 99,000 or so clones, about 81% seen once. The source material was peripheral blood, sampled on day 0 of AZD1222 vaccination. These receptors all stem from an adult in good health. CDR3s include the opening cysteine and the closing phenylalanine or tryptophan. The order of the fields is CDR3 length, clone size, D gene, J gene, V gene, CDR3 DNA, CDR3 protein. The D gene is left open where the match is weak. A row's size may be missing; if present it is once, few, many or a size class.

>15|-|TRBD1|TRBJ1-1|TRBV27
TGTGCCAGCAGTTGGACAGGAACTTTGAACACTGAAGCTTTCTTT
CASSWTGTLNTEAFF
>13|-|-|TRBJ1-5|TRBV12-3/TRBV12-4
TGTGCCAGCAGACTAGGGGGAGGTCAGCCCCAGCATTTT
CASRLGGGQPQHF
>15|once|-|TRBJ2-7|TRBV5-1
TGCGCCAGCAGCTTGAACCCGGCGGCCCCTCACGAGCAGTACTTC
CASSLNPAAPHEQYF
>15|-|-|TRBJ1-2|TRBV5-4
TGTGCCAGCAGCTTTTCGCTAGACAGCTATTTTGGCTACACCTTC
CASSFSLDSYFGYTF
>13|once|-|TRBJ1-2|TRBV12-3/TRBV12-4
TGTGCCAGCAGTGAAGTCCCTAACTATGGCTACACCTTC
CASSEVPNYGYTF
>13|few|-|TRBJ2-7|TRBV27
TGTGCCAGCAGTTTAGGGGACTCCTACGAGCAGTACTTC
CASSLGDSYEQYF
>13|-|-|TRBJ1-1|TRBV5-1
TGCGCCAGCAGCCAGACGGGGAACACTGAAGCTTTCTTT
CASSQTGNTEAFF
>16|-|TRBD2|TRBJ2-1|TRBV4-3
TGCGCCAGCAGCTCGCAAGTGGGCGGGGGACGTAATGAGCAGTTCTTC
CASSSQVGGGRNEQFF
>13|-|-|TRBJ2-5|TRBV5-6
TGTGCCAGCAGCTTGGTCAGGAAAGAGACCCAGTACTTC
CASSLVRKETQYF
>11|-|-|TRBJ2-7|TRBV30
TGTGCCGGACGGACCTCGTACGAGCAGTACTTC
CAGRTSYEQYF
>14|-|TRBD1|TRBJ2-7|TRBV18
TGTGCCAGCTCTCGGTTGACAGGGCCTGGCGAGCAGTACTTC
CASSRLTGPGEQYF
>15|few|TRBD1|TRBJ1-1|TRBV2
TGTGCCAGCAGTGGACAGGGGGTCATGAACACTGAAGCTTTCTTT
CASSGQGVMNTEAFF
>16|-|TRBD1|TRBJ2-7|TRBV29-1
TGCAGCGTCGGACAGGGTGCAGTAGGATACTTGTACGAGCAGTACTTC
CSVGQGAVGYLYEQYF
>13|-|-|TRBJ2-2|TRBV4-1
TGCGCCAGCAGCCAAGACGGAATCGGGGAGCTGTTTTTT
CASSQDGIGELFF
>17|-|-|TRBJ1-5|TRBV7-9
TGTGCCAGCAGCTTAGGGGGGGAGAGACCCGGCAATCAGCCCCAGCATTTT
CASSLGGERPGNQPQHF
>13|few|-|TRBJ2-1|TRBV24-1
TGTGCCACCAGTGATTTTGGTTCCAATGAGCAGTTCTTC
CATSDFGSNEQFF
>13|-|-|TRBJ1-1|TRBV7-9
TGTGCCAGCAGCTTTCAGGGTTACGCTGAAGCTTTCTTT
CASSFQGYAEAFF
>14|-|TRBD2|TRBJ2-7|TRBV7-2
TGTGCCAGCAGCTTAGTTGCGGGGGTCTACGAGCAGTACTTC
CASSLVAGVYEQYF
>15|-|-|TRBJ2-7|TRBV15
TGTGCCACCAGCAGAGATCTGGCGGTCGGCTACGAGCAGTACTTC
CATSRDLAVGYEQYF
>13|-|-|TRBJ2-7|TRBV2
TGTGCCAGCAGGAGGGACCAATCCTACGAGCAGTACTTC
CASRRDQSYEQYF
>12|-|-|TRBJ1-2|TRBV28
TGTGCCAGCAGTTTAGGGGGGAGAGGCTACACCTTC
CASSLGGRGYTF
>13|-|-|TRBJ1-2|TRBV7-9
TGTGCCAGCAGCTTATTAGCCGACCTAGGCTACACCTTC
CASSLLADLGYTF
>13|-|-|TRBJ2-1|TRBV2
TGTGCCAGCAGTGGGGTCAGGGGTAATGAGCAGTTCTTC
CASSGVRGNEQFF
>15|once|-|TRBJ1-4|TRBV5-1
TGCGCCAGCAGCTTGGATGGGCAGGGTTATGAAAAACTGTTTTTT
CASSLDGQGYEKLFF
>14|-|-|TRBJ1-1|TRBV27
TGTGCCAGCAGTTTAGTCGGGGTGCGTACTGAAGCTTTCTTT
CASSLVGVRTEAFF
>16|few|-|TRBJ1-2|TRBV27
TGTGCCAGCAGTCCGCGGGCGAAGCTAAACGGCTATGGCTACACCTTC
CASSPRAKLNGYGYTF
>11|-|-|TRBJ2-2|TRBV2
TGTGCCAGCAGTTTAACCGGGGAGCTGTTTTTT
CASSLTGELFF
>19|-|TRBD1|TRBJ1-5|TRBV19
TGTGCCAGTACCAGCGCCGGGACAGGGGGCCCTTGGGGCAATCAGCCCCAGCATTTT
CASTSAGTGGPWGNQPQHF
>16|few|TRBD2|TRBJ2-7|TRBV4-2
TGTGCCAGCAGCCAAGATGGCGGGGGGGCTTTCTACGAGCAGTACTTC
CASSQDGGGAFYEQYF
>14|once|TRBD1|TRBJ1-1|TRBV5-1
TGCGCCAGCAGCTTTCAGGGGGGAAACACTGAAGCTTTCTTT
CASSFQGGNTEAFF
>13|-|-|TRBJ2-1|TRBV9
TGTGCCAGCAGCGACCGTTTCAGCGGTGAGCAGTTCTTC
CASSDRFSGEQFF
>16|-|-|TRBJ2-1|TRBV18
TGTGCCAGCTCACCACGCGACAGCGCCGGGGACAATGAGCAGTTCTTC
CASSPRDSAGDNEQFF
>15|-|-|TRBJ1-6|TRBV19
TGTGCCAGTAGTACCACAGGCCCCGGGGATTCACCCCTCCACTTT
CASSTTGPGDSPLHF
>15|-|-|TRBJ1-1|TRBV4-2
TGTGCCAGCAGCCAAGATCCCGGGACGAGAACTGAAGCTTTCTTT
CASSQDPGTRTEAFF
>16|-|TRBD1|TRBJ1-6|TRBV27
TGTGCCAGCAGTTACTCAAGGACAGGGCTCGTCTCACCCCTCCACTTT
CASSYSRTGLVSPLHF
>11|few|-|TRBJ1-1|TRBV7-9
TGTGCCAGCAGCTTAGGGAGTGAAGCTTTCTTT
CASSLGSEAFF
>14|-|-|TRBJ1-2|TRBV3-1/TRBV3-2
TGTGCCAGCAGCCAAGTTTTGGGGTCAGGAGGCTACACCTTC
CASSQVLGSGGYTF
>15|-|-|TRBJ1-2|TRBV13
TGTGCCAGCAGCCCAAATTCGTACACTAACTATGGCTACACCTTC
CASSPNSYTNYGYTF
>14|once|TRBD1|TRBJ2-2|TRBV24-1
TGTGCCACCTCGGGACAGGGTGACACCGGGGAGCTGTTTTTT
CATSGQGDTGELFF
>13|-|-|TRBJ2-1|TRBV7-8
TGTGCCAGCAGCCTCCCGGGAGCCCATGAGCAGTTCTTC
CASSLPGAHEQFF
>14|-|-|TRBJ1-2|TRBV5-6
TGTGCCAGCAGCTTGTGGGAAGGTTTAAATGGCTACACCTTC
CASSLWEGLNGYTF
>15|-|-|TRBJ1-2|TRBV6-5
TGTGCCAGCAGCAACCGGGACAACTTTAACTATGGCTACACCTTC
CASSNRDNFNYGYTF
>11|-|-|TRBJ2-7|TRBV20-1
TGCAGTGCTAGCAGGGGGGACGAGCAGTACTTC
CSASRGDEQYF
>14|-|TRBD1|TRBJ2-7|TRBV11-2
TGTGCCAGCAGCTCTAATAGGGGGCGCGGAAGGCAGTACTTC
CASSSNRGRGRQYF
>13|-|TRBD1|TRBJ2-7|TRBV11-1
TGTGCCAGCAGCCAACAAAACAGGGGCAAGCAGTACTTC
CASSQQNRGKQYF
>13|-|-|TRBJ2-3|TRBV7-2
TGTGCCAGCAGCTTATTCGGGCGTGATACGCAGTATTTT
CASSLFGRDTQYF
>15|-|-|TRBJ1-1|TRBV20-1
TGCAGTGCTAGTGGGGGGGAAGTAATGAACACTGAAGCTTTCTTT
CSASGGEVMNTEAFF
>15|-|-|TRBJ1-1|TRBV5-1
TGCGCCAGCAGCTTGGCGGACAGCCGGAACACTGAAGCTTTCTTT
CASSLADSRNTEAFF
>14|-|-|TRBJ2-5|TRBV15
TGTGCCACCAGCAGAGGTAGGCAACAAGAGACCCAGTACTTC
CATSRGRQQETQYF
>15|-|-|TRBJ1-1|TRBV18
TGTGCCAGCTCACCAACTGAGCAGGGAGGAAGTGAAGCTTTCTTT
CASSPTEQGGSEAFF
>14|-|-|TRBJ1-1|TRBV7-8
TGTGCCAGCAGCGTCACACCCTCGAACACTGAAGCTTTCTTT
CASSVTPSNTEAFF
>13|-|TRBD1|TRBJ1-5|TRBV30
TGTGCCTGGAGTACAGGGGGGCATCAGCCCCAGCATTTT
CAWSTGGHQPQHF
>15|-|-|TRBJ2-2|TRBV9
TGTGCCAGCAGCCGGATGGGGGTCGTGACCGGGGAGCTGTTTTTT
CASSRMGVVTGELFF
>15|once|-|TRBJ1-3|TRBV9
TGTGCCAGCAGCCCCGACAGTTTCTCTGGAAACACCATATATTTT
CASSPDSFSGNTIYF
>15|-|TRBD1|TRBJ2-7|TRBV5-1
TGCGCCAGCAGTACAGGACAGGGGTCGATCTACGAGCAGTACTTC
CASSTGQGSIYEQYF
>13|-|-|TRBJ1-1|TRBV12-3/TRBV12-4
TGTGCCAGCAGTTTAAAGTTGAACACTGAAGCTTTCTTT
CASSLKLNTEAFF
>15|-|TRBD1|TRBJ1-1|TRBV29-1
TGCAGCGCCGCGGGATTTGCAGGGGGAAACACTGAAGCTTTCTTT
CSAAGFAGGNTEAFF